The sample holds one count of the clone carrying this TCR beta chain. This sample is part of a study of T cell responses to AZD1222 COVID-19 vaccine. Assay: immunoSEQ multiplex PCR; the TCRdb copy retains only in-frame clones and omits some. The sample records approximately 140,000 clones, about 90% being singletons. The CDR3 is made up of 15 amino acids. Germline loops: CDR1 MDHEN, CDR2 SYDVKM. The germline V and J ends were trimmed by 5 bases and 0 bases, with 14 bases remaining between them. The rearrangement uses TRBV28 and TRBJ2-7; D perhaps matches TRBD2 (6 bases). This sample comprised peripheral blood, obtained 28 days after the second dose of the MenACWY control vaccine. The TCR originated in an adult who received the MenACWY meningococcal vaccine as a control. The DNA of the CDR3 is TGTGCCAGCAGTGATGCTAGCGCCAACTCCTACGAGCAGTACTTC. This gives the protein CASSDASANSYEQYF.